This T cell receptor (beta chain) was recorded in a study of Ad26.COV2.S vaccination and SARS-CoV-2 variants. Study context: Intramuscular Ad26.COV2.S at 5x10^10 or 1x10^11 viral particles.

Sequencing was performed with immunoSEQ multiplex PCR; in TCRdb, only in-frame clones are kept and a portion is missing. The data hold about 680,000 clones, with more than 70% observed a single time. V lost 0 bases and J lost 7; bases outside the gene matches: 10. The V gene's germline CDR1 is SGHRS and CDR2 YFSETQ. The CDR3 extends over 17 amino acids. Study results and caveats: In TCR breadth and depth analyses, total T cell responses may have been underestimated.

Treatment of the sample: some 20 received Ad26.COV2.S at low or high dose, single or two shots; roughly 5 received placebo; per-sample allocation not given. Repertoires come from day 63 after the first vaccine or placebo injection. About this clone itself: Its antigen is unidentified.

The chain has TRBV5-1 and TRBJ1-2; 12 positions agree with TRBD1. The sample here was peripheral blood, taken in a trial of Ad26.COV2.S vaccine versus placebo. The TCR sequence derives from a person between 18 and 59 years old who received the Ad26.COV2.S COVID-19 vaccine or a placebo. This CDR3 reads CASSLDFSGTGGLGYTF. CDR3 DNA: TGCGCCAGCAGCTTGGATTTCTCGGGGACAGGGGGCCTTGGCTACACCTTC.